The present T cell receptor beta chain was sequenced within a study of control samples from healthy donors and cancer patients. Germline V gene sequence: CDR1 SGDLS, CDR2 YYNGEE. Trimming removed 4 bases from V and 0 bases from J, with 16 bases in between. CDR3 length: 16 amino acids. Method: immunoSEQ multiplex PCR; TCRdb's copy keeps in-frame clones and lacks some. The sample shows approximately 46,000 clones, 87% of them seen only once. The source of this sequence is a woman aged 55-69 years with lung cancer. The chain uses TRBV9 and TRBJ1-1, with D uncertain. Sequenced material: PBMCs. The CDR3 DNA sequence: TGTGCCAGCAGCCCACACCCCGAACTCATGAACACTGAAGCTTTCTTT. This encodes CASSPHPELMNTEAFF.